One sample yielded the 7 T cell receptor beta chains listed below, sequenced in a study of response to subunit inactivated influenza vaccine. TCRdb re-derived calls from the RT-PCR reads in MiXCR, one entry per CDR3 protein. The sample holds about 180,000 distinct CDR3 sequences, approximately 12% seen once. The material was CD8+ T cells sorted from PBMCs, obtained about 24 months after vaccination. These receptor sequences come from a man aged 45-69 years who received an inactivated influenza vaccine.

This chain uses TRBV10-3 with TRBJ2-5; perhaps D is TRBD1 or TRBD2 (6 bases each). This CDR3 comprises 16 residues. CDR1 and CDR2 from the germline V gene are ENHRY and SYGVKD. Trimming stripped 2 bases from V and 0 bases from J, with 13 bases between. The CDR3 DNA reads as TGTGCCATCAGTGAGCCGGGGGCCAAGGACCAAGAGACCCAGTACTTC. It yields the protein CAISEPGAKDQETQYF.

This clonotype was observed a few times. The V gene is TRBV28, the J gene TRBJ2-1; D gene uncertain. V was trimmed by 3 bases and J by 3 bases, leaving 12 bases between them. CDR3 length: 15 residues. Germline V lookup: CDR1 MDHEN, CDR2 SYDVKM. The CDR3 loop reads CASSLGINIYNEQFF. The CDR3 nucleotides read TGTGCCAGCAGTTTGGGTATAAACATCTACAATGAGCAGTTCTTC.

The V call is TRBV27, the J call TRBJ2-3; 12 nucleotides align to TRBD2. The J segment lost 5 bases and the V segment lost 0 bases, leaving 3 bases of the junction unmatched. The CDR3 spans 16 residues. Germline V gives CDR1 MNHEY, CDR2 SMNVEV (reference sequence). The CDR3 region has the DNA TGTGCCAGCAGTTTATCGACTAGCGGGAGTTTAGATACGCAGTATTTT. It specifies CASSLSTSGSLDTQYF.

V and J are TRBV7-8 and TRBJ2-5; D is unresolved. Germline lookup yields CDR1 SGHVS and CDR2 FQNEAQ. V lost 4 bases and J lost 1, with 19 bases in between. The CDR3 extends over 17 amino acids. CDR3 sequence (DNA): TGTGCCAGCAGCTCTATTGTGCTAGGCGAAATCCAAGAGACCCAGTACTTC. Amino acids: CASSSIVLGEIQETQYF.

The genes are TRBV6-2 or TRBV6-3 and TRBJ2-5; D is possibly TRBD2 (5 bases). V dropped 6 bases and J dropped 7 bases, with 15 bases sitting between them. This CDR3 is built from 13 residues. CDR1 and CDR2 (germline): MNHEY, SVGEGT. The CDR3 DNA is TGTGCCAGCAGCCGAGGGCCCAAAGGGACCCAGTACTTC. This translates into CASSRGPKGTQYF.

The sample holds many counts of this clonotype. This chain connects TRBV7-2 to TRBJ1-1; 7 bases map to TRBD1. The CDR3 consists of 16 residues. Looked up from germline, CDR1 is SGHTA and CDR2 is FQGNSA. J lost 0 bases, V lost 5 bases, and 9 bases had no gene match. The CDR3 DNA reads TGTGCCAGCAGCATAAATCCAGGGGGGATGAACACTGAAGCTTTCTTT. It encodes CASSINPGGMNTEAFF.

Ten or more counts support this clonotype. The chain links TRBV7-8 to TRBJ2-1, with D hard to call. CDR1 is SGHVS and CDR2 is FQNEAQ in the germline V gene. The CDR3 runs to 18 residues. V was pared by 0 bases and J by 3 bases, with 18 bases between. CDR3 protein: CASSLAQVLGVYYNEQFF. The CDR3 DNA is TGTGCCAGCAGCTTAGCGCAAGTCTTGGGTGTATACTACAATGAGCAGTTCTTC.